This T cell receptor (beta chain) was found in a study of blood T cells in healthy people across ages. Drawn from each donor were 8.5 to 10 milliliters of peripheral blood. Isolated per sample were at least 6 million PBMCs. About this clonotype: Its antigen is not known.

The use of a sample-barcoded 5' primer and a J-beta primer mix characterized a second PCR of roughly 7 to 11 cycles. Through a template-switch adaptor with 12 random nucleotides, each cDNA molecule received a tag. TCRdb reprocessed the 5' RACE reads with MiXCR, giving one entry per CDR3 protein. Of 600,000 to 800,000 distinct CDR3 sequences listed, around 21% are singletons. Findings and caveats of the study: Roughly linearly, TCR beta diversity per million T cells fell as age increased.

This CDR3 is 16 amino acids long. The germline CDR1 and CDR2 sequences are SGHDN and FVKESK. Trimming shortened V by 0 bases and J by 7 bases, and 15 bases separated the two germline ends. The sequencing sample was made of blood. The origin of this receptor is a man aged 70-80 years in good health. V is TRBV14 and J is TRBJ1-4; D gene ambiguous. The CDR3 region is CASSQDSSTRSEKLFF. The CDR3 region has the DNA TGTGCCAGCAGCCAAGATAGTTCGACAAGAAGTGAAAAACTGTTTTTT.